The 25 T cell receptor beta chains presented below share a single source sample, sequenced in a study of blood T cell repertoires in COVID-19. Method: immunoSEQ multiplex PCR; TCRdb's copy keeps in-frame clones and lacks some. The sample gives roughly 230,000 clones, about nine tenths of which show up once; 4% is in the top ten. Sample: PBMCs or T cells enriched from blood (not recorded which). The origin of the receptors is a woman younger than 45 with acute COVID-19.

J is TRBJ1-1 and V is TRBV15, with unresolved D. Germline CDR1 LNHNV, CDR2 YYDKDF (reference sequence). V dropped 1 base and J dropped 1 base, with 10 bases sitting between them. The CDR3 runs 15 residues. The CDR3 nucleotides read TGTGCCACCAGCAGAGGACCCCGGGGGAACACTGAAGCTTTCTTT. This encodes CATSRGPRGNTEAFF.

V usage is TRBV28 and J usage is TRBJ1-2, with 9 bases that match TRBD1. With V trimmed by 3 bases and J by 7 bases, 3 bases remained unmatched. This CDR3 is built from 13 residues. The germline CDR1 and CDR2 sequences are MDHEN and SYDVKM. The CDR3 reads CASSFRTGAGYTF. CDR3 bases: TGTGCCAGCAGTTTCCGGACAGGGGCTGGCTACACCTTC.

CDR3: CAISPGQGFTGELFF. CDR3 nucleotide sequence: TGTGCCATCAGTCCGGGACAGGGCTTCACCGGGGAGCTGTTTTTT. The rearrangement joins TRBV10-3 to TRBJ2-2; 9 nucleotides match TRBD1. The V and J ends lost 5 bases and 4 bases, in that order; junction bases with no gene match: 5. This CDR3 is 15 amino acids long. Germline CDR1 ENHRY, CDR2 SYGVKD.

This clone was found a few times. The rearrangement joins TRBV14 to TRBJ2-3, with TRBD2 matching 10 bases. Germline lookup yields CDR1 SGHDN and CDR2 FVKESK. The CDR3 has 16 amino acids. The V segment lost 4 bases and the J segment 2 bases; nucleotides outside the gene matches: 6. CDR3 nucleotide sequence: TGTGCCAGCAGCCCGTTAGCGGGGGGTCTCACAGATACGCAGTATTTT. As protein: CASSPLAGGLTDTQYF.

The chain employs TRBV19 and TRBJ1-5; tentative D call: TRBD1 (5 bases). V shed 1 base and J shed 6 bases, with 13 bases lying between them. The CDR3 has 15 residues. Germline V gene lookup returns CDR1 LNHDA and CDR2 SQIVND (reference sequence). The CDR3 spells CASSIATGAGQPQHF. CDR3 nucleotide sequence: TGTGCCAGTAGTATAGCCACAGGAGCAGGTCAGCCCCAGCATTTT.

The CDR3 loop reads CASSLAGGGYTF. The CDR3 coding sequence is TGTGCCAGCAGTTTAGCCGGGGGAGGCTACACCTTC. The chain carries TRBV12-3 or TRBV12-4 and TRBJ1-2; weak D call: TRBD1 (5 bases). Trimming shortened V by 0 bases and J by 8 bases, and 7 bases separated the two germline ends. This CDR3 region has 12 residues.

The chain joins TRBV7-9 to TRBJ1-4; a weak D match, TRBD1 (5 bases). Deletions cut 10 bases from V and 0 bases from J, with 6 bases between. CDR3 length: 12 amino acids. In germline, CDR1 is SEHNR, CDR2 FQNEAQ (reference sequence). CDR3 amino acids: CATGATNEKLFF. CDR3 bases: TGTGCCACGGGGGCAACTAATGAAAAACTGTTTTTT.

CDR3 in amino acids: CASSMDRRNQPQHF. The CDR3 DNA sequence: TGTGCCAGCAGTATGGACAGGAGAAATCAGCCCCAGCATTTT. The chain is built from TRBV27 and TRBJ1-5; 7 bases map to TRBD1. Per the germline V gene, CDR1 is MNHEY and CDR2 is SMNVEV (reference sequence). The CDR3 runs 14 residues. V lost 5 bases, J lost 4 bases, and 5 bases stayed unmatched.

A note on this clone: The same CDR3 also results from other DNA sequences found in this sample. This chain uses TRBV5-6 with TRBJ2-7; 7 bases agree with TRBD2. J was trimmed by 0 bases and V by 0 bases; bases with no gene match: 0. CDR1 is SGHDT, CDR2 YYEEEE, per germline. The CDR3 loop spans 14 amino acids. The CDR3 DNA reads TGTGCCAGCAGCTTGGGCGGGGGCTCCTACGAGCAGTACTTC. Translation: CASSLGGGSYEQYF.

The chain combines TRBV6-5 with TRBJ2-7; tentatively, D is TRBD1 (6 bases). The V gene's germline CDR1 is MNHEY and CDR2 SVGAGI. The length of the CDR3 is 15 residues. With 4 bases removed from V and 0 bases from J, the gap between germline ends came to 13 bases. The CDR3 loop is CASSFRDKSSYEQYF. The CDR3 region has the DNA TGTGCCAGCAGTTTTAGGGACAAGAGCTCCTACGAGCAGTACTTC.

This rearrangement joins TRBV5-4 to TRBJ2-3; 7 nucleotides agree with TRBD1. With V trimmed by 4 bases and J by 2 bases, 4 bases remained unmatched. This CDR3 contains 14 residues. Germline CDR1 SGHNT, CDR2 YYREEE (reference sequence). The chain's CDR3 is CASSQDRNTDTQYF. The CDR3 DNA follows: TGTGCCAGCAGCCAGGACAGGAACACAGATACGCAGTATTTT.

This chain connects TRBV2 to TRBJ1-1; D gene unclear. The CDR3 length is 15 residues. Trimming pared 1 base from V and 1 base from J, leaving 10 bases between. Germline-derived CDR1 and CDR2 are SNHLY and FYNNEI. The chain's CDR3 is CASSEVADTNTEAFF. CDR3 nucleotide sequence: TGTGCCAGCAGTGAAGTCGCAGATACGAACACTGAAGCTTTCTTT.

V is TRBV11-2 and J is TRBJ2-1; 10 positions agree with TRBD1. The germline V gene encodes CDR1 SGHAT and CDR2 FQNNGV. The CDR3 sequence is 19 residues long. The trim removed 1 base at V and 8 bases at J, leaving 17 bases unmatched. The CDR3 is CASSLGWLTGQGIPDEQFF. CDR3 nucleotides: TGTGCCAGCAGCTTAGGGTGGTTAACGGGACAGGGGATTCCGGATGAGCAGTTCTTC.

The chain has TRBV29-1 and TRBJ2-7; tentative D call: TRBD1 (6 bases). The CDR3 is 13 residues long. Germline assignment: CDR1 SQVTM and CDR2 ANQGSEA. The V and J ends lost 3 bases and 5 bases respectively, with 14 bases between them. In DNA form, the CDR3 reads TGCAGCGTTGATTATGGGACAAGTAACGAGCAGTACTTC. It translates to CSVDYGTSNEQYF.

This chain joins TRBV10-3 and TRBJ2-5, with D tentatively TRBD2 (5 bases). The CDR3 is 14 amino acids. Germline CDR1 and CDR2: ENHRY and SYGVKD. V was shortened by 2 bases and J by 1 base, with 8 bases between the two germline ends. The CDR3 protein is CAISELAVQETQYF. DNA for the CDR3: TGTGCCATCAGTGAGCTAGCAGTCCAAGAGACCCAGTACTTC.

V is TRBV4-3 and J is TRBJ2-5; 12 nucleotides align to TRBD2. Germline assignment: CDR1 LGHNA and CDR2 YSLEER. Trimming took 1 base from V and 4 from J; bases not matched to a gene: 1. This CDR3 has 15 residues. This CDR3 is CASSQGGLAGETQYF. The CDR3, as DNA: TGCGCCAGCAGCCAAGGGGGACTAGCGGGAGAGACCCAGTACTTC.

This sequence joins TRBV27 and TRBJ2-3, with TRBD2 identical over 7 bases. Trimming at V came to 6 bases and at J to 4 bases, leaving 16 bases not matched to a gene. CDR1 is MNHEY, CDR2 SMNVEV, per germline (reference sequence). The CDR3 totals 17 residues. In DNA form, the CDR3 reads TGTGCCAGCAGCCTATCCCTAAGGGCGGGGGAGTCAGATACGCAGTATTTT. Encoded protein: CASSLSLRAGESDTQYF.

CDR3 loop: CASREIGQRLYGYTF. In DNA form, the CDR3 reads TGTGCCAGCAGAGAAATAGGACAGAGACTCTATGGCTACACCTTC. The chain carries TRBV11-2 and TRBJ1-2, with D possibly TRBD1 on 6 matching bases. V shed 6 bases and J shed 4 bases, with 18 bases lying between them. In germline, CDR1 is SGHAT, CDR2 FQNNGV. This CDR3 has 15 residues.

The chain has TRBV5-1 and TRBJ1-1; 8 bases map to TRBD1. CDR1 is SGHRS, CDR2 YFSETQ, per germline. The CDR3 is 15 residues long. With V trimmed by 3 bases and J by 5 bases, 9 bases remained unmatched. The CDR3 nucleotides read TGCGCCAGCAGCTACCGGACAGGGTCTGGGACTGAAGCTTTCTTT. This gives the protein CASSYRTGSGTEAFF.

V gene TRBV12-3 or TRBV12-4 combines with J gene TRBJ1-1; D is unresolved. This CDR3 contains 13 residues. Trimming pared 3 bases from V and 6 bases from J, leaving 11 bases between. DNA of the CDR3: TGTGCCAGCAGTTTTGGGTTTGGAGCTGAAGCTTTCTTT. Translated, it gives CASSFGFGAEAFF.

The J gene is TRBJ2-1, the V gene TRBV14; 7 bases map to TRBD2. The ends lost 1 base at V and 6 bases at J; junction bases unmatched: 6. This CDR3 spans 15 amino acids. The germline gives CDR1 SGHDN, CDR2 FVKESK. The CDR3 DNA is TGTGCCAGCAGCCAAGTGGCTAGCGGTGTCAATGAGCAGTTCTTC. Its translation: CASSQVASGVNEQFF. The whole variable domain, remainder taken from reference TRBV14 and TRBJ2-1, is EAGVTQFPSHSVIEKGQTVTLRCDPISGHDNLYWYRRVMGKEIKFLLHFVKESKQDESGMPNNRFLAERTGGTYSTLKVQPAELEDSGVYFCASSQVASGVNEQFFGPGTRLTVL.

V usage is TRBV3-1 (or the pseudogene TRBV3-2) and J usage is TRBJ1-1; D is uncertain. Germline CDR1 LGHDT, CDR2 YNNKEL (reference sequence). The V end lost 5 bases, the J end lost 4 bases, and 17 bases lay between the germline ends. This CDR3 region has 15 residues. CDR3 sequence: CASSSRIGGGTEAFF. CDR3 DNA: TGTGCCAGCAGCTCCCGGATTGGCGGAGGCACTGAAGCTTTCTTT.

The chain is built from TRBV4-3 and TRBJ2-5; D is possibly TRBD2 (6 bases). Germline loops: CDR1 LGHNA, CDR2 YSLEER. The CDR3 sequence is 15 residues long. Trimming took 1 base from V and 0 from J, leaving 9 bases between them. CDR3 residues: CASSQGRDHQETQYF. CDR3 sequence (DNA): TGCGCCAGCAGCCAAGGGCGGGACCACCAAGAGACCCAGTACTTC.

The CDR3 sequence: CASSGQPLGGNQPQHF. The CDR3 region has the DNA TGTGCCAGCAGTGGACAGCCCTTAGGAGGCAATCAGCCCCAGCATTTT. The V gene is TRBV2, the J gene TRBJ1-5, with D perhaps matching TRBD1 (5 bases). The CDR3 consists of 16 residues. V was trimmed by 4 bases and J by 2 bases, leaving 15 bases between them. CDR1 is SNHLY, CDR2 FYNNEI, per germline.

The chain recombines TRBV18 with TRBJ2-7; 8 nucleotides line up with TRBD1. Per the germline V gene, CDR1 is KGHSH and CDR2 is LQKENI. This CDR3 is built from 14 residues. V trimming: 4 bases; J trimming: 3 bases; junction bases outside the gene matches: 5. This CDR3 is CASSLQQGDYEQYF. In DNA form, the CDR3 reads TGTGCCAGCTCACTTCAACAGGGGGACTACGAGCAGTACTTC.